A selection of T cell receptor beta chains follows, all from one sample in a study of T cell responses to AZD1222 COVID-19 vaccine. TCRdb's copy holds only in-frame clones and misses some; the assay was immunoSEQ multiplex PCR. The sample yields around 99,000 clones, 70% to 90% seen once. The sequencing used peripheral blood, collected 28 days after the second AZD1222 dose. These receptors were taken from an adult who received the AZD1222 COVID-19 vaccine. Each CDR3 is given with its conserved first and last residue. The order of the fields is V gene, J gene, D gene, clone size, CDR3 length, CDR3 DNA, CDR3 protein. A D gene is named only where the DNA matches it firmly. The size entry is marked missing in some rows and otherwise reads once, few, many or a size class.

V gene: TRBV27
J gene: TRBJ1-2
D gene: TRBD1
clone size: -
CDR3 length: 14
CDR3 DNA: TGTGCCAGCAGTTCCGGACAGGGCTCTTGGGGCTACACCTTC
CDR3 protein: CASSSGQGSWGYTF

V gene: TRBV18
J gene: TRBJ1-6
D gene: TRBD1
clone size: once
CDR3 length: 15
CDR3 DNA: TGTGCCAGCTCAGCTGGACAGGGCGACCCTTCACCCCTCCACTTT
CDR3 protein: CASSAGQGDPSPLHF

V gene: TRBV5-1
J gene: TRBJ2-2
D gene: -
clone size: once
CDR3 length: 14
CDR3 DNA: TGCGCCAGCAGAGGGGGGGCAGACACCGGGGAGCTGTTTTTT
CDR3 protein: CASRGGADTGELFF

V gene: TRBV7-2
J gene: TRBJ2-3
D gene: -
clone size: once
CDR3 length: 14
CDR3 DNA: TGTGCCAGCAGCCAACAGGGAGCCACAGATACGCAGTATTTT
CDR3 protein: CASSQQGATDTQYF

V gene: TRBV27
J gene: TRBJ2-5
D gene: TRBD2
clone size: -
CDR3 length: 17
CDR3 DNA: TGTGCCAGCAGATTTCAGGCCACCCCGGGGGGGCAGGAGACCCAGTACTTC
CDR3 protein: CASRFQATPGGQETQYF

V gene: TRBV4-2
J gene: TRBJ2-7
D gene: TRBD2
clone size: -
CDR3 length: 17
CDR3 DNA: TGTGCCAGCAGCCAAAAGGCCTCGGGGGGTCCCATCTACGAGCAGTACTTC
CDR3 protein: CASSQKASGGPIYEQYF

V gene: TRBV6-5
J gene: TRBJ1-2
D gene: TRBD1
clone size: -
CDR3 length: 15
CDR3 DNA: TGTGCCAGCAGCATATCGGGACAGGGAAACTATGGCTACACCTTC
CDR3 protein: CASSISGQGNYGYTF

V gene: TRBV9
J gene: TRBJ1-6
D gene: -
clone size: -
CDR3 length: 16
CDR3 DNA: TGTGCCAGCAGCGTAGGGAGTCCCCGAGATAATTCACCCCTCCACTTT
CDR3 protein: CASSVGSPRDNSPLHF

V gene: TRBV27
J gene: TRBJ2-1
D gene: TRBD2
clone size: medium-sized
CDR3 length: 15
CDR3 DNA: TGTGCCAGCAGTTCTACTAGCGGGAGCCTATCTGAGCAGTTCTTC
CDR3 protein: CASSSTSGSLSEQFF

V gene: TRBV2
J gene: TRBJ1-1
D gene: TRBD1
clone size: -
CDR3 length: 14
CDR3 DNA: TGTGCCAGCAGTGTGATGGACAGGGTCACTGAAGCTTTCTTT
CDR3 protein: CASSVMDRVTEAFF

V gene: TRBV6-2/TRBV6-3
J gene: TRBJ1-2
D gene: -
clone size: few
CDR3 length: 12
CDR3 DNA: TGTGCCAGCAGTCGGGACATCTATGGCTACACCTTC
CDR3 protein: CASSRDIYGYTF

V gene: TRBV27
J gene: TRBJ2-7
D gene: -
clone size: -
CDR3 length: 13
CDR3 DNA: TGTGCCAGCTCCCTACAGGTAGGGGGCGAGCAGTACTTC
CDR3 protein: CASSLQVGGEQYF

V gene: TRBV4-3
J gene: TRBJ2-3
D gene: TRBD1
clone size: once
CDR3 length: 16
CDR3 DNA: TGCGCCAGCAGCCAAGGACGGGACAGATACACAGATACGCAGTATTTT
CDR3 protein: CASSQGRDRYTDTQYF

V gene: TRBV7-3
J gene: TRBJ1-6
D gene: -
clone size: -
CDR3 length: 14
CDR3 DNA: TGTGCCAGCAGCTCCAGGGGCCTTAATTCACCCCTCCACTTT
CDR3 protein: CASSSRGLNSPLHF